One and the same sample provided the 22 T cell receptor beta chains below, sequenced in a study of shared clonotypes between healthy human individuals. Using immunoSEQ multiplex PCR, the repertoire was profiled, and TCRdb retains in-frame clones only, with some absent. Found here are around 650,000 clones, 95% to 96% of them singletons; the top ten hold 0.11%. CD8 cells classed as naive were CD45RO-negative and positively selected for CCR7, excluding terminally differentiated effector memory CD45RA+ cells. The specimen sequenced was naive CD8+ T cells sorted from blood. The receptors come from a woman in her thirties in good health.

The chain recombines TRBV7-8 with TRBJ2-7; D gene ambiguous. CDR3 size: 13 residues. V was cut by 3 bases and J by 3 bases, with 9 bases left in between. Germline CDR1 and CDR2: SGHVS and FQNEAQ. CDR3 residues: CASSLRSLYEQYF. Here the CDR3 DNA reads TGTGCCAGCAGCTTGAGATCGCTCTACGAGCAGTACTTC.

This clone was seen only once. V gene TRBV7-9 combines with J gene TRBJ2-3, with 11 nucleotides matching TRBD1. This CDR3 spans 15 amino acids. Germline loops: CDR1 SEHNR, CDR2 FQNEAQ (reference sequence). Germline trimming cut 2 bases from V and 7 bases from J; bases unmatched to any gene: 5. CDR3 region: CASSLWDRGAHTQYF. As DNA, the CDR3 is TGTGCCAGCAGCTTATGGGACAGGGGGGCACATACGCAGTATTTT.

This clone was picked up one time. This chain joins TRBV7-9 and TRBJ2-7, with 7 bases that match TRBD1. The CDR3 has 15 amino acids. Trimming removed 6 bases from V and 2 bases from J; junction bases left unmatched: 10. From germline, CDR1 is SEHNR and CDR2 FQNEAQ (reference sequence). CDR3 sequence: CASSYLTGTAYEQYF. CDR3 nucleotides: TGTGCCAGCAGTTACTTGACCGGGACAGCCTACGAGCAGTACTTC.

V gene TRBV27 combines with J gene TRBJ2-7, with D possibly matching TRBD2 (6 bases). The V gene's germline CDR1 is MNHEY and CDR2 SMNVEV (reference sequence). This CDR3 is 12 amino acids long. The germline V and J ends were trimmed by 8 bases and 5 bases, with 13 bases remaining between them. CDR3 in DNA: TGTGCCAGCGGCGGGATCCACAACGAGCAGTACTTC. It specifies CASGGIHNEQYF.

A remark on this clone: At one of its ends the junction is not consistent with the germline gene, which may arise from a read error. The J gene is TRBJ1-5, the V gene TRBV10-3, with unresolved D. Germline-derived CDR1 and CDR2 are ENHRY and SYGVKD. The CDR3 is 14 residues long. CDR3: CAISESGRDQTQHF. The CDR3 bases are TGTGCCATCAGTGAGTCCGGCCGTGATCAGACCCAGCATTTT.

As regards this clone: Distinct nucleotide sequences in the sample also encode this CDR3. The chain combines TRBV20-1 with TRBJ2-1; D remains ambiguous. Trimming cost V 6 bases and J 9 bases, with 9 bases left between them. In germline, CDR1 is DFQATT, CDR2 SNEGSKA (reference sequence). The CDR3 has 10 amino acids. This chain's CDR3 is CSARHGEQFF. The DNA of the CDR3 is TGCAGTGCCCGCCATGGTGAGCAGTTCTTC.

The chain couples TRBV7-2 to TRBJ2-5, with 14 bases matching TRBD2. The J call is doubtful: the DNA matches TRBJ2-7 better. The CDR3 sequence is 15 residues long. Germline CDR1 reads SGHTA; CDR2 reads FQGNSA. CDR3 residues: CASSTGLAGVYEQYF. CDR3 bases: TGTGCCAGCAGTACGGGACTAGCGGGAGTTTACGAGCAGTACTTC.

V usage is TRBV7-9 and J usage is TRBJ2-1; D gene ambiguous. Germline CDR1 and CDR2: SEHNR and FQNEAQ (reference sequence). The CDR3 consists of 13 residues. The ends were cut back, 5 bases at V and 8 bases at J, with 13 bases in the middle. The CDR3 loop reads CASSTPPRHEQFF. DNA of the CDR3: TGTGCCAGCAGCACCCCCCCCCGACATGAGCAGTTCTTC.

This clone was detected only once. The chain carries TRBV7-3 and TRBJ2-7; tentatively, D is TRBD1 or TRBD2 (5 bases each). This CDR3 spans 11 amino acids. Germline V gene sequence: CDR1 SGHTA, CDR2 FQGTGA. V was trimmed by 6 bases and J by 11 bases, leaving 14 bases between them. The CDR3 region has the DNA TGTGCCAGCAGTACGGGGCCGCCGGAGTACTTC. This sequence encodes CASSTGPPEYF.

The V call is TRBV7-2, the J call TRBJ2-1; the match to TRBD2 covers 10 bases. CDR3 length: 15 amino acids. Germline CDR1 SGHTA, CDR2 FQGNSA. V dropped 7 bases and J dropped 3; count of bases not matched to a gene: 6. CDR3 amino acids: CASMELAGVYNEQFF. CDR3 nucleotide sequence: TGTGCCAGCATGGAGCTAGCGGGGGTCTACAATGAGCAGTTCTTC.

DNA of the CDR3: TGTGCCAGCAGCCTAAGGGGCTTAGGAGGTGGAAACACCATATATTTT. This encodes CASSLRGLGGGNTIYF. The rearrangement links TRBV28 to TRBJ1-3; tentative D call: TRBD1 (5 bases). V was pared by 6 bases and J by 3 bases, with 18 bases between. The CDR3 extends over 16 amino acids. Germline values: CDR1 MDHEN, CDR2 SYDVKM.

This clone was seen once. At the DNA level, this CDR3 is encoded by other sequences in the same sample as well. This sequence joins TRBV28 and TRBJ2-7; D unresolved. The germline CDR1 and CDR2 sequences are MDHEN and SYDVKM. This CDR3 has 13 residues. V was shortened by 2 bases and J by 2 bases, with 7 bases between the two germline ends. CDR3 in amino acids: CASSLTGTYEQYF. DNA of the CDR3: TGTGCCAGCAGTTTAACTGGCACCTACGAGCAGTACTTC.

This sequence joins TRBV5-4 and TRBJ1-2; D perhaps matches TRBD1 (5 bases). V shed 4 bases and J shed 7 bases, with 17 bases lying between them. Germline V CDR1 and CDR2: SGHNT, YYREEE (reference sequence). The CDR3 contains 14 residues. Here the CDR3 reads CASSLRGASGGYTF. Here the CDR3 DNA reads TGTGCCAGCAGCCTGCGCGGGGCTTCCGGTGGCTACACCTTC.

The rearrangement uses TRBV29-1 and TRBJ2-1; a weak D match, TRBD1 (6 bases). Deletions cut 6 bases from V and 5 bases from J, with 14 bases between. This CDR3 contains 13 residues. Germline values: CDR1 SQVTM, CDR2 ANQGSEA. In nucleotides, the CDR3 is TGCAGCGTCGACGGGACACCTAACAATGAGCAGTTCTTC. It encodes CSVDGTPNNEQFF.

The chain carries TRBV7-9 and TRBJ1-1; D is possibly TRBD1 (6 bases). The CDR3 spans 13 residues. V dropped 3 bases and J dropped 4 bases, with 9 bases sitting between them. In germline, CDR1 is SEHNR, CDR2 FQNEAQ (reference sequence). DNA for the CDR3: TGTGCCAGCAGCTTTGGAGGGGGCACTGAAGCTTTCTTT. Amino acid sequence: CASSFGGGTEAFF.

CDR3 DNA sequence: TGTGCCAGTAGTATAATCGGGAGGCCGGGTAATGAGCAGTTCTTC. This sequence encodes CASSIIGRPGNEQFF. The chain recombines TRBV19 with TRBJ2-1; 7 bases are shared with TRBD2. Germline V gene data show CDR1 as LNHDA and CDR2 as SQIVND (reference sequence). Trimming removed 2 bases from V and 7 bases from J; junction bases left unmatched: 8. This CDR3 is built from 15 residues.

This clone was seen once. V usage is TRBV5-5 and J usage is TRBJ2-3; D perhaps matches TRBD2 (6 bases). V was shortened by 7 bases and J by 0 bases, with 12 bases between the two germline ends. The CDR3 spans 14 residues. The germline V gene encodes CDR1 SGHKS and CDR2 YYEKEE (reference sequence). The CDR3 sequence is CASPGGTSTDTQYF. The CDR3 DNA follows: TGTGCCAGCCCCGGGGGTACTAGCACAGATACGCAGTATTTT.

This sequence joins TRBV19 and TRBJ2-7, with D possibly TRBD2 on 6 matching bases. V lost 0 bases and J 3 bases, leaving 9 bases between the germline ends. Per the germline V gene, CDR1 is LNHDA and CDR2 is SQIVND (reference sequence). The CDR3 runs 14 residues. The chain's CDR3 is CASSIDPAGYEQYF. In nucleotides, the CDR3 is TGTGCCAGTAGTATAGACCCAGCGGGCTACGAGCAGTACTTC.

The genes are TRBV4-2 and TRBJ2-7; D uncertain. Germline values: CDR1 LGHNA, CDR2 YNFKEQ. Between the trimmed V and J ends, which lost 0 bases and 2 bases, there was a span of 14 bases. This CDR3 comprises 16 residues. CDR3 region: CASSQDGSSSAYEQYF. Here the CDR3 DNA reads TGTGCCAGCAGCCAAGATGGGTCGAGTTCTGCCTACGAGCAGTACTTC.

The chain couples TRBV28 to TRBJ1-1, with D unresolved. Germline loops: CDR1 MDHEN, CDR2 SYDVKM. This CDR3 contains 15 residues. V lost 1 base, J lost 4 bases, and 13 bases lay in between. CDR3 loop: CASSLSRTAITEAFF. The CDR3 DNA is TGTGCCAGCAGTTTATCTCGCACAGCGATCACTGAAGCTTTCTTT.

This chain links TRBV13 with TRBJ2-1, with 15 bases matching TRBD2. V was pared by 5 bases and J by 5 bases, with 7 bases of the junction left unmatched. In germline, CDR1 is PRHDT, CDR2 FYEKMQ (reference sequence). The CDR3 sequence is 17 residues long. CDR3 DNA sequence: TGTGCCAGCAGCCCGGGACTAGCGGGAGGAGAGGACAATGAGCAGTTCTTC. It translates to CASSPGLAGGEDNEQFF.

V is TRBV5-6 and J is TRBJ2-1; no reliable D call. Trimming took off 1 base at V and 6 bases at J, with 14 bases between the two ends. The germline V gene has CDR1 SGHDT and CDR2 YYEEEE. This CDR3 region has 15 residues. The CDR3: CASSLYGRTTNEQFF. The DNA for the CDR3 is TGTGCCAGCAGCTTGTACGGACGCACGACCAATGAGCAGTTCTTC.